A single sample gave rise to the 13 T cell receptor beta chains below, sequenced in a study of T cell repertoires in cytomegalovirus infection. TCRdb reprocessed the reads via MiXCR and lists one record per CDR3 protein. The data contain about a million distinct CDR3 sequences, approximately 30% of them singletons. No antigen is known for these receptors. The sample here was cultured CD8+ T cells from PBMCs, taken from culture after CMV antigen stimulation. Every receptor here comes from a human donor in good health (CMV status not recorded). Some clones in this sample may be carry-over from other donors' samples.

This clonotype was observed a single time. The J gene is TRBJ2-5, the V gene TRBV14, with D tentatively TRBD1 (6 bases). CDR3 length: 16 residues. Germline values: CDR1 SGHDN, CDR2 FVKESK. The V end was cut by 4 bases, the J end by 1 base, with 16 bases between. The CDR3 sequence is CASSRRDTRFQETQYF. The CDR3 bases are TGTGCCAGCAGCCGCCGGGACACCAGATTCCAAGAGACCCAGTACTTC.

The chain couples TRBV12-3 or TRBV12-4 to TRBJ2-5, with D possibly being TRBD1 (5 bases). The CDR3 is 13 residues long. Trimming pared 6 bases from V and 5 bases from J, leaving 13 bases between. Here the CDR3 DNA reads TGTGCCAGCAGCACAGGAGTTTGGGAGACCCAGTACTTC. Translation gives CASSTGVWETQYF.

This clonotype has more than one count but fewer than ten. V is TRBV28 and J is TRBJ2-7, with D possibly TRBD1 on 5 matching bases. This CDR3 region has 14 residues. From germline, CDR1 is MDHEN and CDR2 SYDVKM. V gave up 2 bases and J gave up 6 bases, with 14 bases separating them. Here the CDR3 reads CASSLGVRATEQYV. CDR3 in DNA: TGTGCCAGCAGTTTAGGAGTCAGGGCTACCGAGCAGTACGTC.

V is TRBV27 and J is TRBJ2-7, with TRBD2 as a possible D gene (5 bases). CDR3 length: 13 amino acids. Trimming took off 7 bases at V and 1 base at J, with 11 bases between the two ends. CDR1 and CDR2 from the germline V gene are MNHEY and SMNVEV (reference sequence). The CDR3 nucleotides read TGTGCCAGCATTGATGAGGGATCCTACGAGCAGTACTTC. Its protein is CASIDEGSYEQYF.

For the CDR3, the DNA is TGTGCCAGCAGCCAAGAACGGGAGACCTACGAGCAGTACTTC. It translates to CASSQERETYEQYF. The chain has TRBV4-2 and TRBJ2-7; possible D gene TRBD2, 6 bases. The CDR3 totals 14 residues. Trimming pared 0 bases from V and 2 bases from J, leaving 8 bases between. The germline V gene encodes CDR1 LGHNA and CDR2 YNFKEQ.

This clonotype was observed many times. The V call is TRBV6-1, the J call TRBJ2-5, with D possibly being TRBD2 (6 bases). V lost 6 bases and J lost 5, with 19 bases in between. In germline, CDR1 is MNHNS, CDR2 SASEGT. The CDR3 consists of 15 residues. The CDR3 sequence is CASRSLGLHPETQYF. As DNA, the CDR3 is TGTGCCAGCAGGTCCCTGGGACTTCATCCCGAGACCCAGTACTTC.

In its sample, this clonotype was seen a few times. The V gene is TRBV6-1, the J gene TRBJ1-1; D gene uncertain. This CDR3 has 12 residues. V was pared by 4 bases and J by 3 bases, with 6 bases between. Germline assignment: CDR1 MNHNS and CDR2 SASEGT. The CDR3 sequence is CASSVAYTEAFF. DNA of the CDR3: TGTGCCAGCAGTGTGGCTTACACTGAAGCTTTCTTT.

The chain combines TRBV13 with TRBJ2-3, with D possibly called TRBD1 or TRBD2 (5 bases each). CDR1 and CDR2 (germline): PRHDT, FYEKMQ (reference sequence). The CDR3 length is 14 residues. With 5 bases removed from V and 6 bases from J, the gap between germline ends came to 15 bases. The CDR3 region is CASSGGRQTDTQYF. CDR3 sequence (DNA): TGTGCCAGCAGCGGGGGACGGCAGACGGATACGCAGTATTTT. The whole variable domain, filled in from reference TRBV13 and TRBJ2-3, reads AAGVIQSPRHLIKEKRETATLKCYPIPRHDTVYWYQQGPGQDPQFLISFYEKMQSDKGSIPDRFSAQQFSDYHSELNMSSLELGDSALYFCASSGGRQTDTQYFGPGTRLTVL.

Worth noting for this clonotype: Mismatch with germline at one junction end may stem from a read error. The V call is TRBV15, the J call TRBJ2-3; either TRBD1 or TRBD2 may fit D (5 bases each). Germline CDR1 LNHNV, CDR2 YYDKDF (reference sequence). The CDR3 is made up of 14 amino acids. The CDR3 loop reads CATSRDPLTGTPRF. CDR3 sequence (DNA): TGTGCCACCAGCAGAGATCCCCTAACCGGGACCCCCCGATTT.

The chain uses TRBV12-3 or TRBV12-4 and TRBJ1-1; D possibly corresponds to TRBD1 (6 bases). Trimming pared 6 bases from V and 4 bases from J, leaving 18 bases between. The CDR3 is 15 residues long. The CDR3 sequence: CASRRSGGAGTEAFF. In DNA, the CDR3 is TGTGCCAGCAGGCGGAGCGGGGGGGCTGGCACTGAAGCTTTCTTT.

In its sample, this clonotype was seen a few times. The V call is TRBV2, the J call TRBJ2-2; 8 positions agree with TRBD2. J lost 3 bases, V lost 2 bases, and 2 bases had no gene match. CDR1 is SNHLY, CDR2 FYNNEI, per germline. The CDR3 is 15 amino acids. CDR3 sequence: CASSETGGHTGELFF. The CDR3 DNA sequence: TGTGCCAGCAGTGAAACGGGGGGGCACACCGGGGAGCTGTTTTTT. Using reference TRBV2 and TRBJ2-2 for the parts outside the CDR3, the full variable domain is EPEVTQTPSHQVTQMGQEVILRCVPISNHLYFYWYRQILGQKVEFLVSFYNNEISEKSEIFDDQFSVERPDGSNFTLKIRSTKLEDSAMYFCASSETGGHTGELFFGEGSRLTVL.

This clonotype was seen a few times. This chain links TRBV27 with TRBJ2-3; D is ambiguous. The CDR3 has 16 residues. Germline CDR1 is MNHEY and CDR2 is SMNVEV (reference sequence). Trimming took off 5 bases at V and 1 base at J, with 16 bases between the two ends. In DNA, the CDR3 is TGTGCCAGCAGTAACCTGGCCGAGTTCGGCACAGATACGCAGTATTTT. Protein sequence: CASSNLAEFGTDTQYF.

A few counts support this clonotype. CDR3 region: CASSPAAAGGTEAFF. The CDR3, as DNA: TGTGCCAGCAGCCCCGCCGCCGCGGGTGGCACTGAAGCTTTCTTT. The chain combines TRBV6-5 with TRBJ1-1; D is unclear. Germline V gives CDR1 MNHEY, CDR2 SVGAGI. The germline V and J ends were trimmed by 6 bases and 4 bases, with 18 bases remaining between them. The CDR3 spans 15 residues.